This TCR beta chain was recovered during a study of blood T cell repertoires in COVID-19. Study-wide context: Material from acute and convalescent COVID-19 was sourced from the United States, Italy and Spain. PBMCs, B-cell-depleted T cells, or T cells provided the cDNA or gDNA that made up the material.

The CDR3 is 13 residues long. The germline gives CDR1 MDHEN, CDR2 SYDVKM. J was trimmed by 3 bases and V by 6 bases; bases with no gene match: 4. Clones were sequenced by immunoSEQ multiplex PCR, and TCRdb holds only the in-frame ones, with some missing. Of about 73,000 clones in the sample, roughly 83% were seen once. The specimen sequenced was peripheral blood. The chain joins TRBV28 to TRBJ2-7; 8 bases map to TRBD2. This sequence originates from a man older than 75 with active or convalescent COVID-19. This CDR3 is CASSRTSSYEQYF. The CDR3 DNA reads TGTGCCAGCAGCCGGACTAGCAGCTACGAGCAGTACTTC.